Below, 14 T cell receptor beta chains from the same sample are listed, as sequenced in a study of cytomegalovirus exposure and HLA in healthy donors. The PCR ran on 60 Vbeta and 13 Jbeta primers. Profiled with immunoSEQ multiplex PCR; TCRdb holds only in-frame clones, not every one. This table holds 78,000 or so clones, around 62% found once. The specimen sequenced was PBMCs. The receptors stem from a male donor in good health and CMV-seropositive.

This chain joins TRBV6-6 and TRBJ2-2, with 12 nucleotides matching TRBD1. The J segment lost 6 bases and the V segment lost 2 bases, leaving 4 bases of the junction unmatched. The CDR3 is 16 amino acids. Germline CDR1 reads MNHNY; CDR2 reads SVGAGI (reference sequence). The DNA of the CDR3 is TGTGCCAGCAGTTACCCCGGGACAGGGGGCCCCGGGGAGCTGTTTTTT. The encoded protein is CASSYPGTGGPGELFF.

The V gene is TRBV25-1, the J gene TRBJ2-5; D is unresolved. The germline gives CDR1 MGHDK, CDR2 SYGVNS. CDR3 length: 16 residues. V was pared by 6 bases and J by 7 bases, with 24 bases between. The CDR3 spells CASSLTPRGYSSTQYF. The CDR3, as DNA: TGTGCCAGCAGCCTCACCCCTCGAGGCTATAGTTCGACCCAGTACTTC.

This clone was counted a single time. This chain links TRBV29-1 with TRBJ1-1; 10 bases fit TRBD1. CDR3 length: 13 residues. Per germline, CDR1 SQVTM and CDR2 ANQGSEA. V gave up 6 bases and J gave up 1 base; unmatched junction bases: 2. CDR3 sequence: CSVRTGGNTEAFF. CDR3 sequence (DNA): TGCAGCGTACGGACAGGGGGGAACACTGAAGCTTTCTTT.

The V gene is TRBV11-1, the J gene TRBJ1-6; a possible D gene is TRBD1 (6 bases). From germline, CDR1 is SGHAT and CDR2 FQDESV (reference sequence). CDR3 size: 14 residues. The V end was cut by 5 bases, the J end by 5 bases, with 10 bases between. The DNA of the CDR3 is TGTGCCAGCAGCGCAAGGGGGAATAATTCACCCCTCCACTTT. Protein product: CASSARGNNSPLHF. Full variable domain (outside the CDR3, taken from reference TRBV11-1 and TRBJ1-6): EAEVAQSPRYKITEKSQAVAFWCDPISGHATLYWYRQILGQGPELLVQFQDESVVDDSQLPKDRFSAERLKGVDSTLKIQPAELGDSAMYLCASSARGNNSPLHFGNGTRLTVT.

This clone has only a few counts. This chain links TRBV2 with TRBJ1-5, with D possibly being TRBD1 (5 bases). In germline, CDR1 is SNHLY, CDR2 FYNNEI. Trimming removed 6 bases at V and 0 bases at J, with 15 bases between. CDR3 length equals 16 residues. The CDR3 DNA sequence: TGTGCCAGCAGGATCGACAGAGCCAATAGCAATCAGCCCCAGCATTTT. Translation gives CASRIDRANSNQPQHF.

The chain employs TRBV5-4 and TRBJ1-5; possible D gene TRBD1, 6 bases. Trimming removed 4 bases from V and 2 bases from J, with 13 bases in between. Germline V gene data show CDR1 as SGHNT and CDR2 as YYREEE (reference sequence). The CDR3 length is 15 residues. The CDR3 nucleotides read TGTGCCAGCAGCCTAGGGGGTAGCGGCAATCAGCCCCAGCATTTT. Translation gives CASSLGGSGNQPQHF.

The chain employs TRBV30 and TRBJ1-5, with TRBD1 matching 9 bases. V dropped 3 bases and J dropped 4; count of bases not matched to a gene: 4. The CDR3 spans 14 residues. Germline V CDR1 and CDR2: GTSNPN, SVGIG (reference sequence). CDR3 sequence (DNA): TGTGCCTGGAGCTCGGGACAGGGAAATCAGCCCCAGCATTTT. This gives the protein CAWSSGQGNQPQHF.

The V call is TRBV5-1, the J call TRBJ2-7, with D tentatively TRBD1 (6 bases). In germline, CDR1 is SGHRS, CDR2 YFSETQ. This CDR3 has 13 amino acids. Trimming removed 4 bases from V and 4 bases from J, with 12 bases in between. The CDR3 nucleotides read TGCGCCAGCAGCAACAACCAGGGGTACGAGCAGTACTTC. The encoded protein is CASSNNQGYEQYF.

The chain employs TRBV30 and TRBJ2-7; D unresolved. There are 12 residues in the CDR3. V shed 1 base and J shed 2 bases, with 6 bases lying between them. The germline V gene encodes CDR1 GTSNPN and CDR2 SVGIG (reference sequence). The CDR3, as DNA: TGTGCCTGGAGTGGCGGAGCCTACGAGCAGTACTTC. The encoded protein is CAWSGGAYEQYF. Together with reference TRBV30 and TRBJ2-7, the CDR3 gives the full variable domain: SQTIHQWPATLVQPVGSPLSLECTVEGTSNPNLYWYRQAAGRGLQLLFYSVGIGQISSEVPQNLSASRPQDRQFILSSKKLLLSDSGFYLCAWSGGAYEQYFGPGTRLTVT.

This clone has a handful of counts. The V call is TRBV27, the J call TRBJ1-1; 7 bases agree with TRBD1. The CDR3 contains 15 residues. V shed 4 bases, J shed 2 bases, and the junction held 7 bases outside the gene matches. Germline loops: CDR1 MNHEY, CDR2 SMNVEV (reference sequence). CDR3 loop: CASSSPGGGNTEAFF. CDR3 nucleotide sequence: TGTGCCAGCAGTTCCCCGGGAGGGGGCAACACTGAAGCTTTCTTT.

The chain employs TRBV14 and TRBJ2-3; D is perhaps TRBD2 (6 bases). This CDR3 spans 15 amino acids. The germline gives CDR1 SGHDN, CDR2 FVKESK. V shed 1 base and J shed 0 bases, with 8 bases lying between them. The CDR3 spells CASSQVGRSTDTQYF. Written as DNA, the CDR3 is TGTGCCAGCAGCCAAGTCGGGAGAAGCACAGATACGCAGTATTTT.

The chain couples TRBV11-3 to TRBJ2-6; D unresolved. From germline, CDR1 is SGHNT and CDR2 YENEEA. The CDR3 extends over 15 amino acids. V lost 1 base to trimming and J lost 1 base, with 5 bases between them. The DNA for the CDR3 is TGTGCCAGCAGCTTAGGCGGATCTGGGGCCAACGTCCTGACTTTC. Its protein product is CASSLGGSGANVLTF.

The CDR3 region has the DNA TGTGCCTGGAGCCAGGGGGACAGGTGGGATGAAAAACTGTTTTTT. This sequence encodes CAWSQGDRWDEKLFF. The chain links TRBV30 to TRBJ1-4; 8 bases are shared with TRBD1. Germline CDR1 and CDR2: GTSNPN and SVGIG (reference sequence). The V gene end was trimmed by 3 bases and the J gene end by 6 bases; junction bases not matched to a gene: 9. This CDR3 has 15 amino acids.

This clone was recorded once. V gene TRBV7-2 combines with J gene TRBJ1-1; the D is unclear. CDR3 size: 13 residues. From germline, CDR1 is SGHTA and CDR2 FQGNSA. V lost 4 bases, J lost 1 base, and 7 bases lay in between. The CDR3 spells CASSSRQNTEAFF. CDR3 bases: TGTGCCAGCAGCTCCAGACAGAACACTGAAGCTTTCTTT.